One TCR beta chain is described in this entry. The antigen it recognizes is unknown. No much larger clone exists at a distance of one base, and base qualities are not known. The germline V gene (reference sequence) gives CDR1 as DFQATT and CDR2 as SNEGSKA. The CDR3 goes from the cysteine to the phenylalanine over 14 residues. Only the CDR3 region is kept as DNA, spanning 42 bases read in frame from base 1. V loses 2 bases at its end and J loses 4 bases; junction bases beyond the gene matches: 6. The source of the sample is a study of response to subunit inactivated influenza vaccine (dated by TCRdb to the late 2010s). For context, the study as a whole: The study used deep quantitative T cell receptor repertoire profiling to track responses to a trivalent subunit inactivated influenza vaccine. The investigation overall reported the following: The authors proposed that each seasonal influenza vaccination may bring in only a limited number of new T cells.

The library was generated by RT-PCR. The sequencer was an Illumina HiSeq 2500. TCRdb reran the public reads through fastp at Q25 and MiXCR, keeping productive beta chains. Rows matching on CDR3 protein sequence are summarized as one entry with the most common DNA and genes. Here the sample has more than 450,000 distinct CDR3 sequences; 12% occur a single time. The top ten clones comprise roughly a tenth of the sample. This receptor was taken from a man aged 50 to 60 who received an inactivated influenza vaccine. Donor details come from another sample of the same person, matched by shared clones. The source was PBMCs from blood, collected on the day of vaccination. The chain was built from TRBV20-1 and TRBJ2-5, with 8 bases aligning to TRBD2. CDR3 region: CSARIFGGGETQYF. The DNA sequence reads TGCAGTGCTAGAATATTCGGGGGGGGAGAGACCCAGTACTTC.